This note documents a single T cell receptor beta chain sequence. The data are from a study of blood T cell repertoires in COVID-19. Study-level background: Whether acute or convalescent, the COVID-19 samples came from the United States, Italy and Spain. T cells, B-cell-depleted T cells, or PBMCs supplied cDNA or gDNA.

As originally analysed: From reference gene primer amplification, estimates of nucleated cell counts were derived. The assay was immunoSEQ multiplex PCR, and TCRdb's table has in-frame clones only and misses some. V, J and clone size derive from that table, while D and trimming were established from the DNA sequence. This sample has approximately 250,000 clones, with around 83% found just once. Germline V CDR1 and CDR2: SQVTM, ANQGSEA. The CDR3 is made up of 11 amino acids. The V end was cut by 7 bases, the J end by 1 base, with 7 bases between. V is TRBV29-1 and J is TRBJ1-1; D is unclear. The clonotype comes from a man younger than 35 with active or convalescent COVID-19. Sequencing was performed on peripheral blood. This chain's CDR3 is CSALPNTEAFF. CDR3 in DNA: TGCAGCGCCCTCCCGAACACTGAAGCTTTCTTT.